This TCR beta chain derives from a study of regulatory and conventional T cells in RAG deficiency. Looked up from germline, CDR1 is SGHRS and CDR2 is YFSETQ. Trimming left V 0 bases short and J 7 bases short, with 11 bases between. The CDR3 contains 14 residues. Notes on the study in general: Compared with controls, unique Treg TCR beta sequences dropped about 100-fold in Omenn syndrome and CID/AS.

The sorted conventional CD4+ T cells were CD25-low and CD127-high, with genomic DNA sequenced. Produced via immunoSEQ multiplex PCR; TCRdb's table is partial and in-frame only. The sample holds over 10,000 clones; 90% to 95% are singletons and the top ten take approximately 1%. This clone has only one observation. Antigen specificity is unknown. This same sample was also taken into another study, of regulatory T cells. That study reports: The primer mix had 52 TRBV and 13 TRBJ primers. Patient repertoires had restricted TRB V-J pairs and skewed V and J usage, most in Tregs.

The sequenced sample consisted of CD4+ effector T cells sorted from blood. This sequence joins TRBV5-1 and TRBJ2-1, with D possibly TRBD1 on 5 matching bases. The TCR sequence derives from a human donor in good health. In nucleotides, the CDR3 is TGCGCCAGCAGCTTGGTCGCAGGGAAAAATGAGCAGTTCTTC. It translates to CASSLVAGKNEQFF.